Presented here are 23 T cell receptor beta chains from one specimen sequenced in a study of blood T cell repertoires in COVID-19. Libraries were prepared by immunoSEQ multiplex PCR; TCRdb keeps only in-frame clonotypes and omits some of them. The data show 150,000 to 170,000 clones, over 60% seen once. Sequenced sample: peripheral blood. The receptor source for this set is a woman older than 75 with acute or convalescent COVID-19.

The CDR3 nucleotides read TGTGCCATCAGTGCTGGGCCTGGTGGCTACACCTTC. Encoded protein: CAISAGPGGYTF. The chain links TRBV10-3 to TRBJ1-2; D unresolved. V lost 4 bases and J lost 7, with 10 bases in between. Per the germline V gene, CDR1 is ENHRY and CDR2 is SYGVKD. This CDR3 has 12 amino acids.

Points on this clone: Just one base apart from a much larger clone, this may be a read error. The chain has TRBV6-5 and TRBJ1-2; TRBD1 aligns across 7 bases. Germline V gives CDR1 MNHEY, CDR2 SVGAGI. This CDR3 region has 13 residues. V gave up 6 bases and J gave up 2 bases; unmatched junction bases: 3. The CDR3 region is CASSPGQNYGYTF. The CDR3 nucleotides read TGTGCCAGCAGCCCGGGACAGAACTATGGCTACACCTTC.

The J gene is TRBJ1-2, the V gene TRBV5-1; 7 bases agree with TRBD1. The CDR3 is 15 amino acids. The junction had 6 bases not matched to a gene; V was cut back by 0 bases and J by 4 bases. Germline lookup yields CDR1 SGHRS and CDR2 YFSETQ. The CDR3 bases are TGCGCCAGCAGCTTGGCGCCGGGGGACAGCTATGGCTACACCTTC. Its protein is CASSLAPGDSYGYTF.

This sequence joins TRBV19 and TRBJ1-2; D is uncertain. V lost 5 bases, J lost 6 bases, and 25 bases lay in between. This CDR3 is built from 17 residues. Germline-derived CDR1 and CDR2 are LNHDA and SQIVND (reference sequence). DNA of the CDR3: TGTGCCAGTAGTTCACTTACCGGGATCCTGGGCTACCATGGCTACACCTTC. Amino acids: CASSSLTGILGYHGYTF.

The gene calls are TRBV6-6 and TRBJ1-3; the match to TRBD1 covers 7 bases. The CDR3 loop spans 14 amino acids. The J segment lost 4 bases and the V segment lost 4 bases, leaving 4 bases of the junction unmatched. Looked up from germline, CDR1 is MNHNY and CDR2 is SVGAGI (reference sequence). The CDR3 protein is CASSFTGVGNTIYF. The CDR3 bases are TGTGCCAGCAGTTTTACAGGGGTCGGAAACACCATATATTTT.

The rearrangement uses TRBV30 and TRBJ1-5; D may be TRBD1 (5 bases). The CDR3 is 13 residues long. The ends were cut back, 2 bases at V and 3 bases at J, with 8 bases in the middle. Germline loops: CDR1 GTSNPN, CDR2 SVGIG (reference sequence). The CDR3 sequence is CAWSRGVNQPQHF. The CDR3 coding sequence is TGTGCCTGGAGTCGGGGGGTCAATCAGCCCCAGCATTTT. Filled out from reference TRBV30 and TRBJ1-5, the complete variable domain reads SQTIHQWPATLVQPVGSPLSLECTVEGTSNPNLYWYRQAAGRGLQLLFYSVGIGQISSEVPQNLSASRPQDRQFILSSKKLLLSDSGFYLCAWSRGVNQPQHFGDGTRLSIL.

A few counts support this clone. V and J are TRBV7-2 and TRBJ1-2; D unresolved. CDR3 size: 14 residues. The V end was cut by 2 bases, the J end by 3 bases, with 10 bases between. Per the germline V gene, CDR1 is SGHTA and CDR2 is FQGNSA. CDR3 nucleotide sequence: TGTGCCAGCAGCTTACCCGACGGGTACTATGGCTACACCTTC. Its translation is CASSLPDGYYGYTF.

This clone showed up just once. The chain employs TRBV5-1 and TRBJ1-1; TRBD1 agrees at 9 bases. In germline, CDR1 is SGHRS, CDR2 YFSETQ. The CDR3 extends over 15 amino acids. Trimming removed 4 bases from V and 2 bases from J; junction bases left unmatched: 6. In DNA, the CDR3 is TGCGCCAGCAGCCCCCCGGGACAGGGAAACACTGAAGCTTTCTTT. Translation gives CASSPPGQGNTEAFF.

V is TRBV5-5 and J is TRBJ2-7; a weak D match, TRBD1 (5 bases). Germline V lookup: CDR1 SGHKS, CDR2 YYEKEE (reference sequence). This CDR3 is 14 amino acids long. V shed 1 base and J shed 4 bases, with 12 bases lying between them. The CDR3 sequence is CASSLFTQAYEQYF. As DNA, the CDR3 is TGTGCCAGCAGCTTGTTCACACAGGCTTACGAGCAGTACTTC.

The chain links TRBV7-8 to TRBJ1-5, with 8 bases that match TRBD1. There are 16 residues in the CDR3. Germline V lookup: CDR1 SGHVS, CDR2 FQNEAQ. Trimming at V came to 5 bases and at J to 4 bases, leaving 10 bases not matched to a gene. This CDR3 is CASSRGQGAGNQPQHF. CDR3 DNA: TGTGCCAGCAGCCGAGGACAGGGTGCCGGGAATCAGCCCCAGCATTTT.

CDR3 nucleotide sequence: TGTGCCAGCAGTGGGCTCCCACAAGAGACCCAGTACTTC. The encoded protein is CASSGLPQETQYF. The chain couples TRBV28 to TRBJ2-5; D not certain. The germline V gene encodes CDR1 MDHEN and CDR2 SYDVKM. The V end was cut by 5 bases, the J end by 2 bases, with 9 bases between. The CDR3 loop spans 13 amino acids.

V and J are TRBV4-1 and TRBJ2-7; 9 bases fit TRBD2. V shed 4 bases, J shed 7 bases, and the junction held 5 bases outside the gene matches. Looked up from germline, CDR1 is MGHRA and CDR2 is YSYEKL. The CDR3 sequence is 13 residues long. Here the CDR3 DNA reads TGCGCCAGCAGCCCGGGACTAGCACCAGAGCAGTACTTC. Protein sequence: CASSPGLAPEQYF.

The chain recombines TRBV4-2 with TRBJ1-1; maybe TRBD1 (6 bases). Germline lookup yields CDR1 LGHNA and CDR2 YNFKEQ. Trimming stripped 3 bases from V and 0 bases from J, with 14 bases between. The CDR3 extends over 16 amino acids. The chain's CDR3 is CASSHTGFRMNTEAFF. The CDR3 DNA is TGTGCCAGCAGCCACACAGGGTTCCGGATGAACACTGAAGCTTTCTTT.

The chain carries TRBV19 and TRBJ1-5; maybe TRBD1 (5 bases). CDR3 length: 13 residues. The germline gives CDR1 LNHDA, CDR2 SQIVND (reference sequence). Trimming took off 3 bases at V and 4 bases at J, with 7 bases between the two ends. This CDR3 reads CASSIRENQPQHF. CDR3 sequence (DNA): TGTGCCAGTAGTATCAGGGAAAATCAGCCCCAGCATTTT.

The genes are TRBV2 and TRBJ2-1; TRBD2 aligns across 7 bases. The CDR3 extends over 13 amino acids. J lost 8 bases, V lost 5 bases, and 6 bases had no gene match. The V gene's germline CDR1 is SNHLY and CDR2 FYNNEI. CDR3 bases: TGTGCCAGCAGTTCGCGGGAGTCCGATGAGCAGTTCTTC. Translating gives CASSSRESDEQFF.

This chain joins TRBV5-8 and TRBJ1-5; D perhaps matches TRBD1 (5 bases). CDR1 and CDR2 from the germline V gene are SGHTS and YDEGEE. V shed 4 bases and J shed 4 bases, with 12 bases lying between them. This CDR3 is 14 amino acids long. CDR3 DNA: TGTGCCAGCAGCCCCGACAGCTTAAATCAGCCCCAGCATTTT. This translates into CASSPDSLNQPQHF.

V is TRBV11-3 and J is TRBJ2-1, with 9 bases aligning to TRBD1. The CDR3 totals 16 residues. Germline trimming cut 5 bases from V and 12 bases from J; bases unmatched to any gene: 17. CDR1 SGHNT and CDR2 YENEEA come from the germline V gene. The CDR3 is CASSPPGTGPTGGQFF. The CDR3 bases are TGTGCCAGCAGCCCCCCCGGGACAGGGCCAACCGGGGGGCAGTTCTTC.

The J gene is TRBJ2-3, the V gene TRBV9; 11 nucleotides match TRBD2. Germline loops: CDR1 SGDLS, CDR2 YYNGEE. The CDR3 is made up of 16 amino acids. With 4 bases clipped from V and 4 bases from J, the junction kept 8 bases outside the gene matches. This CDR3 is CASSTELAGVSDTQYF. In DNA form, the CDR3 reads TGTGCCAGCAGCACAGAACTAGCGGGAGTTTCAGATACGCAGTATTTT.

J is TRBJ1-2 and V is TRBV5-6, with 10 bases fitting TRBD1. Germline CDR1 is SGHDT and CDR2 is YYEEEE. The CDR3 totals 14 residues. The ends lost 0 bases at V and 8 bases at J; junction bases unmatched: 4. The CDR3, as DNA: TGTGCCAGCAGCTTGGGGGACAGGGGAATGGGCTACACCTTC. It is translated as CASSLGDRGMGYTF.

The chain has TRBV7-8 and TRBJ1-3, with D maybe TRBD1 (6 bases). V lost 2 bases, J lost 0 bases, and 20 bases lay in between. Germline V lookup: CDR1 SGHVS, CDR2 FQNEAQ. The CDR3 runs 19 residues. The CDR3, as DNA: TGTGCCAGCAGCTTATCAGGGGTTTGGGGGAAAAACTCTGGAAACACCATATATTTT. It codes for CASSLSGVWGKNSGNTIYF.

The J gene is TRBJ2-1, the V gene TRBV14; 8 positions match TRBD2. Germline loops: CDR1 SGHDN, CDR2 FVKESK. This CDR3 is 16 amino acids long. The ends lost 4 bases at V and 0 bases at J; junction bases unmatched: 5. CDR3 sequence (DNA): TGTGCCAGCAGCCGTCAACTAGCGGCCTCCTACAATGAGCAGTTCTTC. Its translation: CASSRQLAASYNEQFF.

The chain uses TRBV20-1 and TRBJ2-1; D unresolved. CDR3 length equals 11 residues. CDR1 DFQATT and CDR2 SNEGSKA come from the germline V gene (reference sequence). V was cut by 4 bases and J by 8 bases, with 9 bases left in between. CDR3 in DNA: TGCAGTGCTACCCTATCCGATGAGCAGTTCTTC. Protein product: CSATLSDEQFF.

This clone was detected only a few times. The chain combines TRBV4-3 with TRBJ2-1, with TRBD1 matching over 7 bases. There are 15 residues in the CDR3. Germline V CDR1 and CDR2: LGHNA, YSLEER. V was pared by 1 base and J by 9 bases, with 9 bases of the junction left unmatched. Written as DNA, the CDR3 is TGCGCCAGCAGCCAAGTCGGGCAGGGGGTTGGTGAGCAGTTCTTC. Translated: CASSQVGQGVGEQFF.